This TCR beta chain appears in the sequencing data of a study of shared clonotypes between healthy human individuals. This CDR3 has 14 amino acids. The germline V gene has CDR1 SGHVS and CDR2 FNYEAQ. V lost 1 base and J 1 base, leaving 7 bases between the germline ends. Profiling relied on immunoSEQ multiplex PCR, and the TCRdb table lists in-frame clones only, not all of them. The sample lists some 2,000,000 clones; about 95% were seen once. This clone appeared a few times. As defined, naive CD8 cells were CD45RO-negative and positively selected for CCR7, with terminally differentiated effector memory CD45RA+ cells excluded.

This receptor was taken from a young man in good health. The chain employs TRBV7-6 and TRBJ2-5; D perhaps matches TRBD2 (6 bases). The sample was naive CD8+ T cells sorted from blood. This chain's CDR3 is CASSLELAQETQYF. The CDR3 nucleotides read TGTGCCAGCAGCTTAGAACTAGCCCAAGAGACCCAGTACTTC.